Following are 8 T cell receptor beta chains from one sample sequenced in a study of blood T cell repertoires in COVID-19. Sequencing used immunoSEQ multiplex PCR; TCRdb keeps in-frame clones, though not all of them. The sample shows over 40,000 clones, 80% to 90% of them seen only once. Material for sequencing was peripheral blood. Every receptor here comes from a woman aged 80 or over with acute or convalescent COVID-19.

In this sample, this clone turned up once. V usage is TRBV6-5 and J usage is TRBJ2-7; D unclear. Trimming left V 2 bases short and J 0 bases short, with 14 bases between. The CDR3 runs to 16 residues. CDR1 is MNHEY and CDR2 is SVGAGI in the germline V gene. CDR3 residues: CASSYSVQDYSYEQYF. CDR3 nucleotides: TGTGCCAGCAGTTACAGTGTCCAGGATTACTCCTACGAGCAGTACTTC.

The chain is built from TRBV27 and TRBJ1-6, with 8 nucleotides matching TRBD1. This CDR3 comprises 15 residues. Trimming removed 3 bases from V and 5 bases from J; junction bases left unmatched: 3. Germline lookup yields CDR1 MNHEY and CDR2 SMNVEV (reference sequence). The CDR3 region is CASSFEGQDNSPLHF. As DNA, the CDR3 is TGTGCCAGCAGTTTCGAGGGACAGGATAATTCACCCCTCCACTTT.

The V call is TRBV2, the J call TRBJ1-2, with D tentatively TRBD1 (5 bases). CDR1 SNHLY and CDR2 FYNNEI come from the germline V gene. CDR3 length equals 14 residues. V was trimmed by 2 bases and J by 0 bases, leaving 7 bases between them. CDR3 sequence: CASSEQGANYGYTF. In DNA form, the CDR3 reads TGTGCCAGCAGTGAACAGGGCGCTAACTATGGCTACACCTTC.

This sequence joins TRBV7-8 and TRBJ2-3, with 12 bases fitting TRBD2. J was trimmed by 3 bases and V by 3 bases; bases with no gene match: 4. This CDR3 spans 16 amino acids. CDR1 SGHVS and CDR2 FQNEAQ come from the germline V gene. The CDR3 bases are TGTGCCAGCAGCTTCGACGGACTAGCGGGGACAGATACGCAGTATTTT. Encoded protein: CASSFDGLAGTDTQYF.

V gene TRBV10-3 combines with J gene TRBJ1-5; D is undetermined. Per the germline V gene, CDR1 is ENHRY and CDR2 is SYGVKD. This CDR3 has 13 amino acids. V shed 0 bases and J shed 4 bases, with 4 bases lying between them. In DNA form, the CDR3 reads TGTGCCATCAGTGAGTCAACTAATCAGCCCCAGCATTTT. It encodes CAISESTNQPQHF.

Written as DNA, the CDR3 is TGTGCCAGCAGCTCTCCAGGGAGGCGAAACTATGGCTACACCTTC. It translates to CASSSPGRRNYGYTF. The chain links TRBV13 to TRBJ1-2; a weak D match, TRBD1 (5 bases). V was cut by 4 bases and J by 2 bases, with 14 bases left in between. The germline V gene encodes CDR1 PRHDT and CDR2 FYEKMQ (reference sequence). CDR3 length: 15 amino acids. The full variable domain, rest sourced from reference TRBV13 and TRBJ1-2, is AAGVIQSPRHLIKEKRETATLKCYPIPRHDTVYWYQQGPGQDPQFLISFYEKMQSDKGSIPDRFSAQQFSDYHSELNMSSLELGDSALYFCASSSPGRRNYGYTFGSGTRLTVV.

The chain is built from TRBV27 and TRBJ2-7; possibly TRBD1 for D (6 bases). V lost 3 bases to trimming and J lost 0 bases, with 12 bases between them. The germline CDR1 and CDR2 sequences are MNHEY and SMNVEV (reference sequence). The CDR3 runs 15 residues. In DNA, the CDR3 is TGTGCCAGCAGTTTGAACAGGGACCCCTCCTACGAGCAGTACTTC. It translates to CASSLNRDPSYEQYF.

This rearrangement joins TRBV30 to TRBJ1-4; 9 nucleotides align to TRBD1. Losses at the gene ends were 3 bases for V and 0 bases for J; bases not matched to a gene: 5. The germline CDR1 and CDR2 sequences are GTSNPN and SVGIG (reference sequence). The CDR3 extends over 16 amino acids. CDR3 sequence reads: CAWSRDRVATNEKLFF. The CDR3 nucleotides are TGTGCCTGGAGCCGGGACAGGGTTGCAACTAATGAAAAACTGTTTTTT.